The source of this T cell receptor (beta chain) is a study of cytomegalovirus exposure and HLA in healthy donors. There are 17 residues in the CDR3. CDR1 and CDR2 (germline): KGHSY, FQNENV. V lost 0 bases and J lost 1, with 12 bases in between. PCR involved 60 Vbeta and 13 Jbeta primers. Measured with immunoSEQ multiplex PCR; TCRdb has only the in-frame clones, and not every one. The sample lists 150,000 to 200,000 clones; approximately 78% were seen once. The sample comprised PBMCs. The receptor was isolated from a woman aged 45 to 65 in good health and CMV-seropositive. The chain combines TRBV16 with TRBJ2-2, with a possible D match to TRBD2 (7 bases). CDR3 coding DNA: TGTGCCAGCAGCCAATCGGCGCGGGGGCGGAACACCGGGGAGCTGTTTTTT. Amino acids: CASSQSARGRNTGELFF.